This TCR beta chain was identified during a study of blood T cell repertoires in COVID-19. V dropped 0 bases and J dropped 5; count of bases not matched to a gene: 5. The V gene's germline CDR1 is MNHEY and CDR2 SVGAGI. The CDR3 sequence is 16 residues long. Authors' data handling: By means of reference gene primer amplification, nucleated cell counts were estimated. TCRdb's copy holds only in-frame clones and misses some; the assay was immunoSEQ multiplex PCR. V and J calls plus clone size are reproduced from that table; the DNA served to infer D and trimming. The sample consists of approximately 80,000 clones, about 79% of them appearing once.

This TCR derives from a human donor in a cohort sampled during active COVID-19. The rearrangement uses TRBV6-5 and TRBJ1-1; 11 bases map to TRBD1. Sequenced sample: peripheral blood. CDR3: CASSYSGTGGQTEAFF. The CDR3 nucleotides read TGTGCCAGCAGTTACTCCGGGACAGGGGGTCAAACTGAAGCTTTCTTT.